This is a list of T cell receptor beta chains from one sample in a study of identifying expanded T cells in peripheral blood. Method: immunoSEQ multiplex PCR; TCRdb's copy keeps in-frame clones and lacks some. The table shows about 78,000 clones, with just under 85% occurring only once. The sample taken for sequencing was blood. The receptor set was obtained from a person aged 18 to 70 in good health. Each CDR3 is given with its conserved first and last residue. The D gene is left open where the match is weak. Where a row states a size, it is once, few, many or the class of an expanded clone; other rows omit it.

d_call: .; j_call: TRBJ2-1; clone_size: once; v_call: TRBV18; cdr3_nt: TGTGCCAGCTCACTTTCCTACAATGAGCAGTTCTTC; cdr3_aa: CASSLSYNEQFF
d_call: TRBD2; j_call: TRBJ2-2; clone_size: .; v_call: TRBV11-3; cdr3_nt: TGTGCCAGCAGCCCCGCCGGGACTACACTCACCGGGGAGCTGTTTTTT; cdr3_aa: CASSPAGTTLTGELFF
d_call: .; j_call: TRBJ2-7; clone_size: many; v_call: TRBV7-6; cdr3_nt: TGTGCCAGCAGCTCCTCCTCCGGCGAGCAGTACTTC; cdr3_aa: CASSSSSGEQYF
d_call: .; j_call: TRBJ2-1; clone_size: .; v_call: TRBV29-1; cdr3_nt: TGCAGCGTTCCCAAAAGAAATGAGCAGTTCTTC; cdr3_aa: CSVPKRNEQFF
d_call: .; j_call: TRBJ1-1; clone_size: .; v_call: TRBV5-1; cdr3_nt: TGCGCCAGCAGCCCCGGACAGAGTAACACTGAAGCTTTCTTT; cdr3_aa: CASSPGQSNTEAFF
d_call: TRBD1; j_call: TRBJ2-1; clone_size: .; v_call: TRBV14; cdr3_nt: TGTGCCAGCAGCCGGGCCGGGACAGTATTTTACAATGAGCAGTTCTTC; cdr3_aa: CASSRAGTVFYNEQFF
d_call: TRBD1; j_call: TRBJ1-2; clone_size: .; v_call: TRBV9; cdr3_nt: TGTGCCAGCAGGAAACCCGGGACAGGAGATGGCTACACCTTC; cdr3_aa: CASRKPGTGDGYTF
d_call: .; j_call: TRBJ2-3; clone_size: .; v_call: TRBV28; cdr3_nt: TGTGCCAGCAGTTTAAGCGACAGCACAGATACGCAGTATTTT; cdr3_aa: CASSLSDSTDTQYF
d_call: .; j_call: TRBJ2-5; clone_size: .; v_call: TRBV2; cdr3_nt: TGTGCCAGCAGCGATTATTCCGTTCAAGAGACCCAGTACTTC; cdr3_aa: CASSDYSVQETQYF
d_call: .; j_call: TRBJ1-4; clone_size: .; v_call: TRBV29-1; cdr3_nt: TGCAGCGTTGAAGTGGCGGGGGATCTGTTTTTT; cdr3_aa: CSVEVAGDLFF
d_call: .; j_call: TRBJ2-5; clone_size: .; v_call: TRBV7-6; cdr3_nt: TGTGCCAGCAGCTTAGCACAGGGCTCCGAGACCCAGTACTTC; cdr3_aa: CASSLAQGSETQYF
d_call: TRBD1; j_call: TRBJ1-3; clone_size: .; v_call: TRBV7-2; cdr3_nt: TGTGCCAGCAGCTCGCGGACAGGGTCTGGAAACACCATATATTTT; cdr3_aa: CASSSRTGSGNTIYF
d_call: .; j_call: TRBJ1-6; clone_size: .; v_call: TRBV25-1; cdr3_nt: TGTGCCAGCAGTGACCCGCACTATAATTCACCCCTCCACTTT; cdr3_aa: CASSDPHYNSPLHF
d_call: TRBD2; j_call: TRBJ2-5; clone_size: .; v_call: TRBV9; cdr3_nt: TGTGCCAGCAGCGTGCTAGCGGTGCGAGGAGAGACCCAGTACTTC; cdr3_aa: CASSVLAVRGETQYF
d_call: .; j_call: TRBJ1-1; clone_size: few; v_call: TRBV11-3; cdr3_nt: TGTGCCAGCAGCTTAGATGGGCAGCCGAACACTGAAGCTTTCTTT; cdr3_aa: CASSLDGQPNTEAFF
d_call: .; j_call: TRBJ1-4; clone_size: .; v_call: TRBV7-8; cdr3_nt: TGTGCCAGCAGCTTAGCGGCAACTAATGAAAAACTGTTTTTT; cdr3_aa: CASSLAATNEKLFF
d_call: TRBD1; j_call: TRBJ1-2; clone_size: .; v_call: TRBV29-1; cdr3_nt: TGCAGCGTTGAGATTTGGACAGGGAACTATGGCTACACCTTC; cdr3_aa: CSVEIWTGNYGYTF
d_call: .; j_call: TRBJ1-6; clone_size: .; v_call: TRBV6-5; cdr3_nt: TGTGCCTGTCGAGAGACTCACAATTCACCCCTCCACTTT; cdr3_aa: CACRETHNSPLHF
d_call: .; j_call: TRBJ2-5; clone_size: .; v_call: TRBV7-9; cdr3_nt: TGTGCCAGCAGCCCGCAGCAGTTGCCCCAGGGGACCCAGTACTTC; cdr3_aa: CASSPQQLPQGTQYF
d_call: TRBD1; j_call: TRBJ1-1; clone_size: .; v_call: TRBV4-2; cdr3_nt: TGTGCCAGCAGCCAATTGATACAGGGGGTTGGAGGGAACACTGAAGCTTTCTTT; cdr3_aa: CASSQLIQGVGGNTEAFF
d_call: .; j_call: TRBJ2-7; clone_size: .; v_call: TRBV5-1; cdr3_nt: TGTGCCAGCAGCTTTCATCTATTCTACGAGCAGTACTTC; cdr3_aa: CASSFHLFYEQYF
d_call: TRBD1; j_call: TRBJ2-2; clone_size: .; v_call: TRBV19; cdr3_nt: TGTGCCAGTAGTATGGGACAGGGCTCTATGAACACCGGGGAGCTGTTTTTT; cdr3_aa: CASSMGQGSMNTGELFF
d_call: TRBD1; j_call: TRBJ1-1; clone_size: .; v_call: TRBV19; cdr3_nt: TGTGCCACTGGGACAGGGGCTACTGAAGCTTTCTTT; cdr3_aa: CATGTGATEAFF
d_call: TRBD1; j_call: TRBJ1-4; clone_size: few; v_call: TRBV4-3; cdr3_nt: TGCGCCAGCAGCCAAGACGGGACAGCAGCAACTAATGAAAAACTGTTTTTT; cdr3_aa: CASSQDGTAATNEKLFF
d_call: .; j_call: TRBJ2-3; clone_size: .; v_call: TRBV11-2; cdr3_nt: TGTGCCAGCAGCGGTAGGGCAGATACGCAGTATTTT; cdr3_aa: CASSGRADTQYF
d_call: TRBD1; j_call: TRBJ1-1; clone_size: .; v_call: TRBV6-5; cdr3_nt: TGTGCCAGTAGTTGGACAGGGGGAGACACTGAAGCTTTCTTT; cdr3_aa: CASSWTGGDTEAFF
d_call: .; j_call: TRBJ2-7; clone_size: .; v_call: TRBV23-1; cdr3_nt: TGCGCCAGCAGTCAATCCCAAAGGTTCGAGCAGTACTTC; cdr3_aa: CASSQSQRFEQYF
d_call: .; j_call: TRBJ2-5; clone_size: .; v_call: TRBV13; cdr3_nt: TGTGCCAGCAGCTTAGGAGGCCCCCTGCAAGAGACCCAGTACTTC; cdr3_aa: CASSLGGPLQETQYF
d_call: TRBD1; j_call: TRBJ1-1; clone_size: .; v_call: TRBV6-1; cdr3_nt: TGTGCCAGCAGAAACAGGGGGGCCATGAACACTGAAGCTTTCTTT; cdr3_aa: CASRNRGAMNTEAFF
d_call: .; j_call: TRBJ2-3; clone_size: .; v_call: TRBV9; cdr3_nt: TGTGCCAGCAGCGTGACCCCCACAGATACGCAGTATTTT; cdr3_aa: CASSVTPTDTQYF
d_call: TRBD1; j_call: TRBJ1-1; clone_size: .; v_call: TRBV6-4; cdr3_nt: TGTGCCAGCAGTGAGACAGGGGGAGGGAACACTGAAGCTTTCTTT; cdr3_aa: CASSETGGGNTEAFF
d_call: TRBD1; j_call: TRBJ1-4; clone_size: .; v_call: TRBV18; cdr3_nt: TGTGCCAGCTCACCCTCCCGGACAGGGGCTAATGAAAAACTGTTTTTT; cdr3_aa: CASSPSRTGANEKLFF
d_call: TRBD2; j_call: TRBJ2-5; clone_size: few; v_call: TRBV7-9; cdr3_nt: TGTGCCAGCAGCTTGGTTAGCGGGAGCGGAGGAGAGACCCAGTACTTC; cdr3_aa: CASSLVSGSGGETQYF
d_call: .; j_call: TRBJ1-1; clone_size: .; v_call: TRBV7-2; cdr3_nt: TGTGCCAGCAGCTTAGGACCGAGCTTGAACACTGAAGCTTTCTTT; cdr3_aa: CASSLGPSLNTEAFF
d_call: .; j_call: TRBJ2-2; clone_size: .; v_call: TRBV5-4; cdr3_nt: TGTGCCAGCAGCAACCCAACCGTTAACACCGGGGAGCTGTTTTTT; cdr3_aa: CASSNPTVNTGELFF
d_call: .; j_call: TRBJ1-1; clone_size: few; v_call: TRBV7-2; cdr3_nt: TGTGCCAGCAGCGACCCGGGACTCAACACCGCCACTGAAGCTTTCTTT; cdr3_aa: CASSDPGLNTATEAFF
d_call: TRBD2; j_call: TRBJ2-2; clone_size: .; v_call: TRBV28; cdr3_nt: TGTGCCAGCAGTATCTCCGGGACTACAGTCACCGGGGAGCTGTTTTTT; cdr3_aa: CASSISGTTVTGELFF
d_call: TRBD2; j_call: TRBJ2-5; clone_size: .; v_call: TRBV7-9; cdr3_nt: TGTGCCAGCAGCCGCGGACTAGCGGGAGTGGGGGCTGAGACCCAGTACTTC; cdr3_aa: CASSRGLAGVGAETQYF
d_call: TRBD1; j_call: TRBJ1-1; clone_size: .; v_call: TRBV19; cdr3_nt: TGTGCCAGTAGCTTGGGTACCGGACAGGGGCAGGGAAAAAACACTGAAGCTTTCTTT; cdr3_aa: CASSLGTGQGQGKNTEAFF
d_call: .; j_call: TRBJ2-5; clone_size: .; v_call: TRBV5-1; cdr3_nt: TGCGCCAGCAGCTTGGAACTAGGAGTTCGGCAAGAGACCCAGTACTTC; cdr3_aa: CASSLELGVRQETQYF
d_call: .; j_call: TRBJ2-1; clone_size: .; v_call: TRBV7-2; cdr3_nt: TGTGCCAGCAGCTTAGCTAGCGGACGGAGCTCCTACAATGAGCAGTTCTTC; cdr3_aa: CASSLASGRSSYNEQFF
d_call: .; j_call: TRBJ2-5; clone_size: few; v_call: TRBV7-9; cdr3_nt: TGTGCCAGCAACCAAGGGGGCCAAGAGACCCAGTACTTC; cdr3_aa: CASNQGGQETQYF
d_call: .; j_call: TRBJ2-7; clone_size: .; v_call: TRBV7-2; cdr3_nt: TGTGCCAGCAGCTTAATCCCGGGTAGCGGCTACGAGCAGTACTTC; cdr3_aa: CASSLIPGSGYEQYF
d_call: TRBD1; j_call: TRBJ2-7; clone_size: .; v_call: TRBV27; cdr3_nt: TGTGCCAGCAGTTTATCGGGGACAGCCTCCTACGAGCAGTACTTC; cdr3_aa: CASSLSGTASYEQYF
d_call: TRBD2; j_call: TRBJ2-7; clone_size: .; v_call: TRBV10-3; cdr3_nt: TGTGCCATCAGGACTAGCGGGACATTCTACGAGCAGTACTTC; cdr3_aa: CAIRTSGTFYEQYF
d_call: .; j_call: TRBJ1-3; clone_size: .; v_call: TRBV15; cdr3_nt: TGTGCCACCAGCAGAGATATTGGATCTGGAAACACCATATATTTT; cdr3_aa: CATSRDIGSGNTIYF
d_call: TRBD1; j_call: TRBJ2-2; clone_size: once; v_call: TRBV7-9; cdr3_nt: TGTGCCAGCAGCTCGGACAGGGGAAACACCGGGGAGCTGTTTTTT; cdr3_aa: CASSSDRGNTGELFF
d_call: .; j_call: TRBJ2-1; clone_size: .; v_call: TRBV19; cdr3_nt: TGTGCCAGTCGGGGCAGTCGATACAATGAGCAGTTCTTC; cdr3_aa: CASRGSRYNEQFF
d_call: .; j_call: TRBJ2-7; clone_size: .; v_call: TRBV7-9; cdr3_nt: TGTGCCAGCAGCAGCCCCCGGTGGGGAGTAGTATCCGAGCAGTACTTC; cdr3_aa: CASSSPRWGVVSEQYF
d_call: TRBD1; j_call: TRBJ1-5; clone_size: .; v_call: TRBV7-9; cdr3_nt: TGTGCCAGCAGCCTCGGGGACAGGGCCGGCGATCAGCCCCAGCATTTT; cdr3_aa: CASSLGDRAGDQPQHF
d_call: .; j_call: TRBJ2-3; clone_size: .; v_call: TRBV19; cdr3_nt: TGTGCCAGTAGTACCCAGGGTGGAGATACGCAGTATTTT; cdr3_aa: CASSTQGGDTQYF
d_call: .; j_call: TRBJ1-5; clone_size: once; v_call: TRBV1; cdr3_nt: TGCACCAGCAACCGACGGACGTGTGGGCCCCAGCATTTT; cdr3_aa: CTSNRRTCGPQHF
d_call: .; j_call: TRBJ1-5; clone_size: .; v_call: TRBV28; cdr3_nt: TGTGCCAGCAGTCCCCCTTGGGCCCGAAATCAGCCCCAGCATTTT; cdr3_aa: CASSPPWARNQPQHF
d_call: .; j_call: TRBJ2-1; clone_size: .; v_call: TRBV2; cdr3_nt: TGTGCCAGCAGTGTGGACAACAATGAGCAGTTCTTC; cdr3_aa: CASSVDNNEQFF
d_call: .; j_call: TRBJ1-2; clone_size: .; v_call: TRBV6-5; cdr3_nt: TGTGCCAGCAGTTACTCGCCCCAGACGGGTCTGGAAGGCTACACCTTC; cdr3_aa: CASSYSPQTGLEGYTF
d_call: .; j_call: TRBJ2-1; clone_size: .; v_call: TRBV5-6; cdr3_nt: TGTGCCAGCAGCTTGGTGACCAAGGGCTACAATGAGCAGTTCTTC; cdr3_aa: CASSLVTKGYNEQFF
d_call: .; j_call: TRBJ1-3; clone_size: .; v_call: TRBV9; cdr3_nt: TGTGCCAGCAGCGTAGGGGGCCCCGAGGACACCATATATTTT; cdr3_aa: CASSVGGPEDTIYF
d_call: TRBD1; j_call: TRBJ1-1; clone_size: .; v_call: TRBV29-1; cdr3_nt: TGCAGCGTCGTAAGAGGACAGGGGCTAAGCATGAACACTGAAGCTTTCTTT; cdr3_aa: CSVVRGQGLSMNTEAFF
d_call: TRBD1; j_call: TRBJ2-3; clone_size: .; v_call: TRBV18; cdr3_nt: TGTGCCAGCTCACGGGACAGAAGCACAGATACGCAGTATTTT; cdr3_aa: CASSRDRSTDTQYF